This entry is about one T cell receptor beta chain. Its antigen specificity is not known. Per-base qualities were not stored, and no clone one base away is much larger. The source of the sample is a study of blood T cells in healthy people across ages (dated by TCRdb to about 2015). Broadly, across the study: In model experiments, template switching captured about one uniquely barcoded TCR beta cDNA molecule for every two T cells. To track age-related changes in TCR beta repertoire diversity, the study relied on deep sequencing normalized with unique cDNA molecular identifiers. The donors were split into four age groups: young (average 16 years), middle-aged (around 40), aged (around 67) and long-lived (about 74). Two additional independent replicas of 1 million unique cDNA reads from the same blood draw were analyzed for two donors (one aged 18 to 30 and one aged 80 or older). General study outcomes and caveats: Because the CMV infection status of the donors was unknown, age-related changes in expanded clonotypes may potentially have been confounded. Compared with the aged group, the long-lived group had more naive CD4+ T cells, fewer expanded clones and increased TCR diversity, suggesting age selection. As age increased, observed TCR beta diversity per million T cells dropped in a roughly linear way, and a significant reduction was already evident by age about 40. Total diversity estimates from one million sequenced T cells were considered lower bounds and underestimates. Bulk unsorted PBMC profiling prevented conclusive comparison of naive and antigen-experienced compartments. A strong correlation was found between observed TCR beta diversity and the percentage of naive T cells measured by flow cytometry.

The library was obtained by 5' RACE. The instrument given in TCRdb is Illumina HiSeq 2500. A second PCR of roughly 7 to 11 cycles was performed with a sample-barcoded 5' primer and a J-beta primer mix. Each TCR beta cDNA molecule received a unique molecular identifier from a template-switch 5' adaptor carrying 12 random nucleotides. At least 2.5 million CDR3-containing paired-end reads were obtained from each sample. First-strand cDNA synthesis was performed from all RNA using the Mint cDNA synthesis kit, with priming by a TRBC-specific oligonucleotide. All cDNA was treated with uracil-DNA glycosylase and then went through a first 18-cycle PCR with the universal primers M1SS and BC2_uni_R. On the authors' methods: For normalization, 1 million high-quality reads, each with a distinct molecular identifier, were randomly selected from each sample. Instead of being binned into consensus sequences, reads that shared molecular identifiers were thrown out. MiTCR, set to a Q25 quality threshold and the strictest error-elimination algorithm, was used for CDR3 identification, clonotype clustering and error correction. Lower-bound total TCR beta diversity was estimated with a nonparametric unseen species model using Euler transformation. Clones were called with MiXCR by TCRdb after fastp trimmed the public reads at Q25, and only in-frame beta chains were retained. Rows with a matching CDR3 protein are joined into one entry that keeps the most common DNA and genes. These V and J calls derive from TCRdb rather than the authors' analysis. The sample records 550,000 to 650,000 distinct CDR3 sequences, about 26% of which are singletons. Over 3.5% of the sample lies in the top ten.

Donors were roughly 40 systemically healthy Caucasian individuals from Russia aged 6 to 90 years. Each donor gave roughly 9.5 milliliters of peripheral blood, collected into EDTA-treated Vacutainer tubes. PBMCs were isolated by Ficoll-Paque density-gradient centrifugation, with at least 7 million obtained per sample. Total RNA was extracted from PBMCs with Trizol reagent, with at least 5 micrograms obtained per sample. For every donor, flow cytometry on a PBMC aliquot measured the percentage of naive CD45RAhigh/CD27high T cells. This sample was shared with a second study, whose subject was T cells of mothers and their children. As described in the second report: Nine systemically healthy Caucasian individuals, comprising three mothers and their six children, were included as donors. cDNA synthesis used all of the extracted RNA, with approximately 1.6 ug of RNA in each 15 ul reaction. Sample barcodes and 2-4 random nucleotides were added via the M1S primer in the second PCR. More than 8 million TCR beta CDR3 reads were obtained from each mother, and millions of reads were obtained from each child. Thymic selection similarly shapes TCR recombination output in related and unrelated pairs, with minor effect from inherited differences. Related mother-child pairs always showed normalized repertoire overlap that was slightly higher than in unrelated mother-child pairs, though the difference was never significant. No persistent microchimeric T cell clones were detected, at a sensitivity of approximately 100 clones per million clonotypes. The study used deep NGS to compare TCR beta repertoires of mothers and children, seeking features distinguishing related mother-child pairs from unrelated individuals. The mean age was 40 +/- 4 years for the mothers and around 11 +/- 4 years for the children. After adapter ligation with NEBNext reagents, the libraries were sequenced on Illumina HiSeq 2000 with 100+100 nt paired-end reads. To prevent cross-contamination, the mother and child libraries were prepared one month apart and sequenced in separate runs. Each donor had between about 450,000 and 2,100,000 distinct TCR beta clonotypes identified. Naive TCR beta clonotypes were estimated from low-frequency clonotypes matched to each donor's FACS-determined naive share, without sorting.

Sequenced: blood. This TCR derives from a boy between 2 and 10 years old in good health.

The nucleotide sequence is TGCGCCAGCAGTGACGAGGGACAGGGAACGATTCTGGATGAGCAGTTCTTC. This is translated as CASSDEGQGTILDEQFF. This chain is built from TRBV10-2 and TRBJ2-1, with 9 bases aligning to TRBD1. Including the terminal cysteine and phenylalanine, the CDR3 comprises 17 residues. Only the CDR3 region is kept as DNA, spanning 51 bases read in frame from base 1. Looking up the germline V gene yields CDR1 WSHSY and CDR2 SAAADI. Trimming leaves V shorter by 3 bases and J shorter by 8 bases, with the junction holding 14 bases beyond the gene matches.